A selection of T cell receptor beta chains follows, all from one sample in a study of radiation and T cells in renal cell carcinoma. Method: immunoSEQ multiplex PCR; TCRdb's copy keeps in-frame clones and lacks some. Of about 73,000 clones in the sample, roughly 83% were seen once. Sample: blood, taken from a patient whose treatment included radiotherapy and nephrectomy. The receptors originated from a woman aged 60 to 75 with renal cell carcinoma. Each CDR3 is given with its conserved first and last residue. A D gene is named only where the DNA matches it firmly. Rows may omit the clone size; those that give it use once, few, many or a size class.

D gene: .
clone size: few
CDR3 length: 13
V gene: TRBV7-2
J gene: TRBJ2-5
CDR3 protein: CASSLVYQETQYF
CDR3 DNA: TGTGCCAGCAGCTTAGTTTACCAAGAGACCCAGTACTTC

D gene: .
clone size: .
CDR3 length: 12
V gene: TRBV10-3
J gene: TRBJ1-1
CDR3 protein: CAISEAEAEAFF
CDR3 DNA: TGTGCCATCAGTGAGGCGGAGGCTGAAGCTTTCTTT

D gene: TRBD1
clone size: .
CDR3 length: 14
V gene: TRBV6-1
J gene: TRBJ2-5
CDR3 protein: CASTPGQTAKTQYF
CDR3 DNA: TGTGCCAGCACTCCGGGACAGACGGCTAAGACCCAGTACTTC

D gene: .
clone size: .
CDR3 length: 20
V gene: TRBV21-1
J gene: TRBJ2-4
CDR3 protein: CASSKGLVGLADLAKNIQYF
CDR3 DNA: TGTGCCAGCAGCAAAGGCCTTGTAGGGCTAGCGGACTTAGCCAAAAACATTCAGTACTTC

D gene: .
clone size: .
CDR3 length: 12
V gene: TRBV27
J gene: TRBJ2-3
CDR3 protein: CASRNAADTQYF
CDR3 DNA: TGTGCCAGCAGGAACGCGGCCGATACGCAGTATTTT

D gene: TRBD1
clone size: .
CDR3 length: 16
V gene: TRBV6-5
J gene: TRBJ2-7
CDR3 protein: CASSYSTGGKPYEQYF
CDR3 DNA: TGTGCCAGCAGTTACTCCACAGGGGGCAAACCCTACGAGCAGTACTTC

D gene: TRBD1
clone size: .
CDR3 length: 15
V gene: TRBV18
J gene: TRBJ1-1
CDR3 protein: CASSPPGQGDTEAFF
CDR3 DNA: TGTGCCAGCTCACCACCGGGACAGGGGGACACTGAAGCTTTCTTT

D gene: .
clone size: .
CDR3 length: 13
V gene: TRBV6-1
J gene: TRBJ2-2
CDR3 protein: CASSRGAGGELFF
CDR3 DNA: TGTGCCAGCAGTAGGGGCGCAGGGGGGGAGCTGTTTTTT

D gene: .
clone size: .
CDR3 length: 15
V gene: TRBV9
J gene: TRBJ1-3
CDR3 protein: CASSPGQSSGNTIYF
CDR3 DNA: TGTGCCAGCAGCCCCGGACAGTCATCTGGAAACACCATATATTTT

D gene: TRBD1
clone size: .
CDR3 length: 15
V gene: TRBV9
J gene: TRBJ2-7
CDR3 protein: CASSVVGDSSYEQYF
CDR3 DNA: TGTGCCAGCAGCGTAGTAGGGGACAGCTCCTACGAGCAGTACTTC

D gene: .
clone size: .
CDR3 length: 12
V gene: TRBV5-1
J gene: TRBJ1-1
CDR3 protein: CASSLEGTEAFF
CDR3 DNA: TGCGCCAGCAGCTTGGAAGGTACTGAAGCTTTCTTT

D gene: .
clone size: .
CDR3 length: 15
V gene: TRBV9
J gene: TRBJ1-3
CDR3 protein: CASSSRGDNGNTIYF
CDR3 DNA: TGTGCCAGCAGCTCCCGGGGGGACAATGGAAACACCATATATTTT

D gene: .
clone size: .
CDR3 length: 13
V gene: TRBV18
J gene: TRBJ2-4
CDR3 protein: CASSEGAKNIQYF
CDR3 DNA: TGTGCCAGCTCAGAGGGAGCCAAAAACATTCAGTACTTC

D gene: TRBD1
clone size: few
CDR3 length: 12
V gene: TRBV29-1
J gene: TRBJ1-3
CDR3 protein: CSATGAGNTIYF
CDR3 DNA: TGCAGCGCGACAGGGGCTGGAAACACCATATATTTT

D gene: .
clone size: once
CDR3 length: 14
V gene: TRBV11-3
J gene: TRBJ2-2
CDR3 protein: CASSLDQTTGELFF
CDR3 DNA: TGTGCCAGCAGCTTGGACCAAACCACCGGGGAGCTGTTTTTT

D gene: TRBD2
clone size: .
CDR3 length: 21
V gene: TRBV23-1
J gene: TRBJ2-2
CDR3 protein: CASSSTPTSGRTPAGTGELFF
CDR3 DNA: TGCGCCAGCAGTTCCACCCCGACTAGCGGGAGGACCCCTGCAGGCACCGGGGAGCTGTTTTTT

D gene: TRBD1
clone size: .
CDR3 length: 14
V gene: TRBV19
J gene: TRBJ1-1
CDR3 protein: CASSIARGHTEAFF
CDR3 DNA: TGTGCCAGTAGTATAGCCAGGGGGCACACTGAAGCTTTCTTT

D gene: TRBD1
clone size: .
CDR3 length: 14
V gene: TRBV28
J gene: TRBJ2-3
CDR3 protein: CASKRQGLPDTQYF
CDR3 DNA: TGTGCCAGCAAAAGACAGGGCTTGCCAGATACGCAGTATTTT

D gene: TRBD1
clone size: .
CDR3 length: 15
V gene: TRBV4-3
J gene: TRBJ1-1
CDR3 protein: CASSQDGGQGRLAFF
CDR3 DNA: TGCGCCAGCAGCCAAGATGGAGGACAGGGCAGGTTGGCTTTCTTT

D gene: .
clone size: .
CDR3 length: 17
V gene: TRBV7-9
J gene: TRBJ2-7
CDR3 protein: CASSLGAGEGSSYEQYF
CDR3 DNA: TGTGCCAGCAGCTTAGGGGCAGGGGAGGGCAGCTCCTACGAGCAGTACTTC

D gene: .
clone size: .
CDR3 length: 12
V gene: TRBV27
J gene: TRBJ2-6
CDR3 protein: CASSSGANVLTF
CDR3 DNA: TGTGCCAGCAGTTCTGGGGCCAACGTCCTGACTTTC

D gene: TRBD1
clone size: .
CDR3 length: 17
V gene: TRBV7-8
J gene: TRBJ1-1
CDR3 protein: CASSLAGTASLNTEAFF
CDR3 DNA: TGTGCCAGCAGCTTAGCGGGGACAGCCTCCTTGAACACTGAAGCTTTCTTT

D gene: TRBD2
clone size: .
CDR3 length: 14
V gene: TRBV29-1
J gene: TRBJ2-4
CDR3 protein: CSVYGGSGQNIQYF
CDR3 DNA: TGCAGCGTTTATGGCGGGAGCGGGCAAAACATTCAGTACTTC

D gene: .
clone size: .
CDR3 length: 13
V gene: TRBV19
J gene: TRBJ2-4
CDR3 protein: CASSTEAKNIQYF
CDR3 DNA: TGTGCCAGTAGTACGGAGGCCAAAAACATTCAGTACTTC

D gene: .
clone size: .
CDR3 length: 14
V gene: TRBV19
J gene: TRBJ1-4
CDR3 protein: CASRQQGWGEKLFF
CDR3 DNA: TGTGCCAGTAGACAACAGGGTTGGGGGGAAAAACTGTTTTTT

D gene: .
clone size: once
CDR3 length: 12
V gene: TRBV28
J gene: TRBJ1-5
CDR3 protein: CAPEGSNQPQHF
CDR3 DNA: TGTGCCCCTGAGGGAAGCAATCAGCCCCAGCATTTT

D gene: .
clone size: once
CDR3 length: 10
V gene: TRBV20-1
J gene: TRBJ2-5
CDR3 protein: CSASLETQYF
CDR3 DNA: TGCAGCGCGAGTTTAGAGACCCAGTACTTC

D gene: TRBD1
clone size: .
CDR3 length: 15
V gene: TRBV9
J gene: TRBJ2-4
CDR3 protein: CASSLEDRARYIQYF
CDR3 DNA: TGTGCCAGCAGCCTCGAGGACAGGGCAAGGTACATTCAGTACTTC

D gene: .
clone size: .
CDR3 length: 13
V gene: TRBV5-1
J gene: TRBJ2-7
CDR3 protein: CASSGGPSYEQYF
CDR3 DNA: TGCGCCAGCAGCGGGGGTCCTTCCTACGAGCAGTACTTC

D gene: TRBD1
clone size: .
CDR3 length: 13
V gene: TRBV30
J gene: TRBJ1-1
CDR3 protein: CAWSVDRDTEAFF
CDR3 DNA: TGTGCCTGGAGTGTTGACAGGGACACTGAAGCTTTCTTT

D gene: .
clone size: once
CDR3 length: 14
V gene: TRBV19
J gene: TRBJ2-7
CDR3 protein: CASSTALGPYEQYF
CDR3 DNA: TGTGCCAGTAGTACGGCTTTGGGCCCCTACGAGCAGTACTTC

D gene: .
clone size: .
CDR3 length: 14
V gene: TRBV7-7
J gene: TRBJ2-5
CDR3 protein: CASSQDGAVGTQYF
CDR3 DNA: TGTGCTAGCAGCCAAGACGGGGCCGTGGGGACCCAGTACTTC

D gene: .
clone size: .
CDR3 length: 13
V gene: TRBV2
J gene: TRBJ1-2
CDR3 protein: CASSEGGGYGYTF
CDR3 DNA: TGTGCCAGCAGTGAAGGAGGAGGCTATGGCTACACCTTC

D gene: .
clone size: .
CDR3 length: 15
V gene: TRBV10-2
J gene: TRBJ1-2
CDR3 protein: CASSEGRQFNYGYTF
CDR3 DNA: TGCGCCAGCAGTGAGGGGCGGCAGTTCAACTATGGCTACACCTTC

D gene: .
clone size: once
CDR3 length: 13
V gene: TRBV6-5
J gene: TRBJ1-5
CDR3 protein: CASSYRQNQPQHF
CDR3 DNA: TGTGCCAGCAGTTACCGCCAGAATCAGCCCCAGCATTTT

D gene: TRBD1
clone size: .
CDR3 length: 16
V gene: TRBV6-4
J gene: TRBJ1-6
CDR3 protein: CASRDRGYSISSPLHF
CDR3 DNA: TGTGCCAGCAGGGACAGGGGGTATTCTATAAGTTCACCCCTCCACTTT

D gene: TRBD1
clone size: .
CDR3 length: 18
V gene: TRBV27
J gene: TRBJ1-5
CDR3 protein: CAGGTGQGAISVGQPQHF
CDR3 DNA: TGTGCCGGCGGGACCGGACAGGGGGCAATCTCAGTAGGTCAGCCCCAGCATTTT

D gene: .
clone size: .
CDR3 length: 14
V gene: TRBV7-3
J gene: TRBJ2-2
CDR3 protein: CASSLGSNTGELFF
CDR3 DNA: TGTGCCAGCAGCTTAGGCAGCAACACCGGGGAGCTGTTTTTT

D gene: .
clone size: .
CDR3 length: 14
V gene: TRBV7-6
J gene: TRBJ2-3
CDR3 protein: CASSQALGTDTQYF
CDR3 DNA: TGTGCCAGCAGCCAGGCCTTGGGGACAGATACGCAGTATTTT